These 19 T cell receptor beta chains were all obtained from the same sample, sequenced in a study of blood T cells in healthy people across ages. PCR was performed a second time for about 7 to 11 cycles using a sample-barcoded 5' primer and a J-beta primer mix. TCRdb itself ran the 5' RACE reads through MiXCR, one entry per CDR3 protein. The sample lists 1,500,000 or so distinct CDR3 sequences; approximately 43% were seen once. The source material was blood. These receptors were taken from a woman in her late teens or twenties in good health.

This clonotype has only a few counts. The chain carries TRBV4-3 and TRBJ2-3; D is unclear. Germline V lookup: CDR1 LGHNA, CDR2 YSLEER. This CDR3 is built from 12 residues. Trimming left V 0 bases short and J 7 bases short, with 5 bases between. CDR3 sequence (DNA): TGCGCCAGCAGCCAAGATCGTCATACGCAGTATTTT. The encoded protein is CASSQDRHTQYF.

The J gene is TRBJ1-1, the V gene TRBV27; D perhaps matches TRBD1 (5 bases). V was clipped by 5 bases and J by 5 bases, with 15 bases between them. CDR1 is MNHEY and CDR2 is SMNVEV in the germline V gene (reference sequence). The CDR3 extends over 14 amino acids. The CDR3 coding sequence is TGTGCCAGCAGTGTCGGGGCAGAAACAACTGAAGCTTTCTTT. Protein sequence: CASSVGAETTEAFF.

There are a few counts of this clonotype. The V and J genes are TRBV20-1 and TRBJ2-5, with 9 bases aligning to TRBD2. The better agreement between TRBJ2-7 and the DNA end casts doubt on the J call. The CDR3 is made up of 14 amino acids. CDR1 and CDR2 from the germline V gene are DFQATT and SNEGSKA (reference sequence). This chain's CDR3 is CSATAGGIFYEQYF. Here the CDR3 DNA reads TGCAGTGCGACAGCGGGGGGAATCTTCTACGAGCAGTACTTC.

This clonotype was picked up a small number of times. The CDR3: CATGRVLSTDTQYF. The DNA of the CDR3 is TGTGCCACCGGTAGGGTCCTTAGCACAGATACGCAGTATTTT. The gene calls are TRBV7-9 and TRBJ2-3; D not certain. This CDR3 is 14 amino acids long. The V gene lost 10 bases and the J gene lost 0 bases, with 14 bases spanning the gap. Germline-derived CDR1 and CDR2 are SEHNR and FQNEAQ (reference sequence).

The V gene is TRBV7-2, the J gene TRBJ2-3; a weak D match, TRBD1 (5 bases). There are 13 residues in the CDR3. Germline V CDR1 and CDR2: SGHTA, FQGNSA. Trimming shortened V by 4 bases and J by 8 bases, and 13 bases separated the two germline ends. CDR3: CASSSDGAGTQYF. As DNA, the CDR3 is TGTGCCAGCAGCTCCGATGGGGCTGGTACGCAGTATTTT.

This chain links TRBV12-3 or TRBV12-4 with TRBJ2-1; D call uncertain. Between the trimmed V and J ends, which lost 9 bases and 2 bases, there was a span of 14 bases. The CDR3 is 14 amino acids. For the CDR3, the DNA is TGTGCCAGTTCCATACTGCTGGCCTACAATGAGCAGTTCTTC. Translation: CASSILLAYNEQFF.

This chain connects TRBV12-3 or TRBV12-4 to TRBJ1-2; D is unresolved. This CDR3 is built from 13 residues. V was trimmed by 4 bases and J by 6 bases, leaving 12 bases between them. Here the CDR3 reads CASSSAPRDGYTF. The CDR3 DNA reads TGTGCCAGCAGTTCGGCCCCGAGAGATGGCTACACCTTC.

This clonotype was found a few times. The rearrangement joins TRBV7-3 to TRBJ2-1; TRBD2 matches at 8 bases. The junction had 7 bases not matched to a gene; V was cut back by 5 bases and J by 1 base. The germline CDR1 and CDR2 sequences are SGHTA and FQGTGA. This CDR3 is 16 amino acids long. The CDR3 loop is CASSQSGLASYNEQFF. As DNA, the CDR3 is TGTGCCAGCAGCCAGTCCGGACTAGCTTCCTACAATGAGCAGTTCTTC.

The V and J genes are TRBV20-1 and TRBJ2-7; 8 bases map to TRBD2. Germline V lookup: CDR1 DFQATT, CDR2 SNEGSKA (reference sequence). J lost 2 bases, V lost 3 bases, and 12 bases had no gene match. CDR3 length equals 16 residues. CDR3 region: CSARSPTSATPYEQYF. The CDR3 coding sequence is TGCAGTGCTAGGTCCCCGACTAGCGCCACTCCCTACGAGCAGTACTTC.

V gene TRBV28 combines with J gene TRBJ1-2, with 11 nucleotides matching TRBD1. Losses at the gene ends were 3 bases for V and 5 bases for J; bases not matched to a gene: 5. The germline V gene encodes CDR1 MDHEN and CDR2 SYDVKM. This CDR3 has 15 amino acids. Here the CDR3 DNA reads TGTGCCAGCAGTTTGGGCGGGACAGGGGGTTATGGCTACACCTTC. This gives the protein CASSLGGTGGYGYTF.

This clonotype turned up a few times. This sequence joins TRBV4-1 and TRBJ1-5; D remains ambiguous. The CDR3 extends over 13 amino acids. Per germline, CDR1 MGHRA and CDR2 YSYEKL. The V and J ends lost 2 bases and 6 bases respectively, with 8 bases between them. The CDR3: CASSQLEAQPQHF. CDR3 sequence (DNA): TGCGCCAGCAGCCAACTTGAGGCTCAGCCCCAGCATTTT.

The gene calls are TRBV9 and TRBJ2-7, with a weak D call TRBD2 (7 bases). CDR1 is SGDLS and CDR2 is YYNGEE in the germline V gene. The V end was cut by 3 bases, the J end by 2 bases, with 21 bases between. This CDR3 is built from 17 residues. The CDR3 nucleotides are TGTGCCAGCAGCGCTGACAGGTGGTCTAGCGGTCCCTACGAGCAGTACTTC. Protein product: CASSADRWSSGPYEQYF.

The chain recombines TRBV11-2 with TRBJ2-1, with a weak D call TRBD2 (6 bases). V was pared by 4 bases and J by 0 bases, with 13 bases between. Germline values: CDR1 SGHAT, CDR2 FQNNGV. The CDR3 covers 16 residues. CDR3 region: CASSSNGGPSYNEQFF. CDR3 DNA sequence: TGTGCCAGCAGCTCGAACGGAGGGCCCTCCTACAATGAGCAGTTCTTC.

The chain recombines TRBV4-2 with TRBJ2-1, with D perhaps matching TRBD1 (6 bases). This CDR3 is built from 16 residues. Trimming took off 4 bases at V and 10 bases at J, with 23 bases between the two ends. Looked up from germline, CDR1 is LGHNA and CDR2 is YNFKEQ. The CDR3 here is CASSPRPADLTGEQFF. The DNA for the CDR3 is TGTGCCAGCAGCCCTCGGCCTGCGGATCTTACAGGGGAGCAGTTCTTC.

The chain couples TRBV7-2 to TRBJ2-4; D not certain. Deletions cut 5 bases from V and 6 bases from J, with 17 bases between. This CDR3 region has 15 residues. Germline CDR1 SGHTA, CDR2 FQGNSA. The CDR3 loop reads CASSLSLPPTNIQYF. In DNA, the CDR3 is TGTGCCAGCAGCCTATCCTTACCCCCGACAAACATTCAGTACTTC.

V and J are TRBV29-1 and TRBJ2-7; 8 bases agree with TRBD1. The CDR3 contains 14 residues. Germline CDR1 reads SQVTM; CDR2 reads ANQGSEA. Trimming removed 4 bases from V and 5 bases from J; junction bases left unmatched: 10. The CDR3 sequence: CSVVATGGYHEQYF. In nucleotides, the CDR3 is TGCAGCGTTGTGGCCACAGGGGGATACCACGAGCAGTACTTC.

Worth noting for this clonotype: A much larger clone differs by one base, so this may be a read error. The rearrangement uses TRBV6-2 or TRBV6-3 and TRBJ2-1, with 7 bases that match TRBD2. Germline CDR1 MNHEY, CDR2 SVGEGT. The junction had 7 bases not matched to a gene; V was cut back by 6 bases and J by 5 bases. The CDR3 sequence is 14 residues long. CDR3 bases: TGTGCCAGCAGGCGGGGACTACCCGACAATGAGCAGTTCTTC. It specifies CASRRGLPDNEQFF.

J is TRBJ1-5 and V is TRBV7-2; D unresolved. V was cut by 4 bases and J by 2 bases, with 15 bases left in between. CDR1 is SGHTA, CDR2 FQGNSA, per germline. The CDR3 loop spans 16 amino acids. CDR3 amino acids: CASSWVGRLGNQPQHF. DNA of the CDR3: TGTGCCAGCAGCTGGGTAGGGAGGCTGGGCAATCAGCCCCAGCATTTT.

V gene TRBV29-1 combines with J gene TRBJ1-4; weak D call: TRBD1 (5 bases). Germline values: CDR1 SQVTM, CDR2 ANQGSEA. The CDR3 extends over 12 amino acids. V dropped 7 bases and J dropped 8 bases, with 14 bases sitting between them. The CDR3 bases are TGCAGCGGCTGGGGGATGGGCGAAAAACTGTTTTTT. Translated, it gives CSGWGMGEKLFF.